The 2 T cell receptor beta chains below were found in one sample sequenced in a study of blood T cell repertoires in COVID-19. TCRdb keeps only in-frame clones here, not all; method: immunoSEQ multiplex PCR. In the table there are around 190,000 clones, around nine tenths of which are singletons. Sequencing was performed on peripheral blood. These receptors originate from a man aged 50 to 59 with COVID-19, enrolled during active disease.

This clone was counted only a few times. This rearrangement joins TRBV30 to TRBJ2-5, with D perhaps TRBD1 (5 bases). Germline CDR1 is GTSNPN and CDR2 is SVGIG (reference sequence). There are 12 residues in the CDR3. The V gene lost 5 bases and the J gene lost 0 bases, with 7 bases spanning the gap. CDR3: CAWQGNQETQYF. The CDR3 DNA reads TGTGCCTGGCAGGGAAACCAAGAGACCCAGTACTTC.

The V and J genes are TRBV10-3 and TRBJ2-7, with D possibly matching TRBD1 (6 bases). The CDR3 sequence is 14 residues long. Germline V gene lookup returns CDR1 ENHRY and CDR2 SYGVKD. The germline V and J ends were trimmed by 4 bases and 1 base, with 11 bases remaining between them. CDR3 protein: CAISARQDSYEQYF. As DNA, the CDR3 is TGTGCCATCAGTGCCCGACAGGATTCCTACGAGCAGTACTTC.